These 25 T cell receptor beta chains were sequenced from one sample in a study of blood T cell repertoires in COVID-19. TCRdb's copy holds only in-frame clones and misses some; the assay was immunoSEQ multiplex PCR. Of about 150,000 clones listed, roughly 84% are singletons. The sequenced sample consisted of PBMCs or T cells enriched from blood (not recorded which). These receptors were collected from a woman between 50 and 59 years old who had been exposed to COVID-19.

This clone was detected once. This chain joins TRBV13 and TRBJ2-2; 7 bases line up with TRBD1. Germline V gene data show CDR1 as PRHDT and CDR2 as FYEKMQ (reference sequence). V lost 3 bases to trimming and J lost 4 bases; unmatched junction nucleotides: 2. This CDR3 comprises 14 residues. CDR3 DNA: TGTGCCAGCAGCTTGAACAGGGGCACCGGGGAGCTGTTTTTT. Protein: CASSLNRGTGELFF.

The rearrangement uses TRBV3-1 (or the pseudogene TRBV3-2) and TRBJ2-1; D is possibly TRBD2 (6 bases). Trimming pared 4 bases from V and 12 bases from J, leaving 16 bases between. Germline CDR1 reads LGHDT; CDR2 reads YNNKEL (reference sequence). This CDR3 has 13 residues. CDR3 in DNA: TGTGCCAGCAGCCCGAATTTTAGCGGCAGGCAGTTCTTC. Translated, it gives CASSPNFSGRQFF.

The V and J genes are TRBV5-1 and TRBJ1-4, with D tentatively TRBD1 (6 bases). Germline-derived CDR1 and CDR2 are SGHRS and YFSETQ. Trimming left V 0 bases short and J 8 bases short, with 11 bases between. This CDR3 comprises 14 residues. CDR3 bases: TGCGCCAGCAGCTTGGAGGGCAGGGGCGAAAAACTGTTTTTT. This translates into CASSLEGRGEKLFF. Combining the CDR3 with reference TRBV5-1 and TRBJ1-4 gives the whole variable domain KAGVTQTPRYLIKTRGQQVTLSCSPISGHRSVSWYQQTPGQGLQFLFEYFSETQRNKGNFPGRFSGRQFSNSRSEMNVSTLELGDSALYLCASSLEGRGEKLFFGSGTQLSVL.

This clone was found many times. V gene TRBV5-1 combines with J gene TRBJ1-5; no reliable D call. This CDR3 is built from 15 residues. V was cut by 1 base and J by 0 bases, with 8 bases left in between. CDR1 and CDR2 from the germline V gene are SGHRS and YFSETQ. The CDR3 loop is CASSLNGDSNQPQHF. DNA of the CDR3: TGCGCCAGCAGCTTGAATGGAGATAGCAATCAGCCCCAGCATTTT. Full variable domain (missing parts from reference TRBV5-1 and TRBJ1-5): KAGVTQTPRYLIKTRGQQVTLSCSPISGHRSVSWYQQTPGQGLQFLFEYFSETQRNKGNFPGRFSGRQFSNSRSEMNVSTLELGDSALYLCASSLNGDSNQPQHFGDGTRLSIL.

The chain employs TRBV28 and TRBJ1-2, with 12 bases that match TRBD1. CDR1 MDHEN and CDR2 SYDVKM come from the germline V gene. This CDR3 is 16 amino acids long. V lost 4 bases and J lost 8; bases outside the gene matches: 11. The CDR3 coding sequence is TGTGCCAGCAGTTCTAGACCCGGGACAGGGGGCGACGGCTACACCTTC. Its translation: CASSSRPGTGGDGYTF.

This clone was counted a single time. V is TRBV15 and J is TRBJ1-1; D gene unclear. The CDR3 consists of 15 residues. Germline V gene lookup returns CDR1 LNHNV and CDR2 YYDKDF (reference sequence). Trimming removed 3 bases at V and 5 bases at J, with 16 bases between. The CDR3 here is CATSRIASGGTEAFF. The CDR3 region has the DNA TGTGCCACCAGCAGGATCGCTTCCGGCGGTACTGAAGCTTTCTTT.

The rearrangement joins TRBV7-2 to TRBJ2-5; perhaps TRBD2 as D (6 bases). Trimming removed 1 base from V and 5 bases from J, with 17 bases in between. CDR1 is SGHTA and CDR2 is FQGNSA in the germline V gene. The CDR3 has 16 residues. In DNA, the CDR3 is TGTGCCAGCAGCTTAGGGTTCAGCGGGCTTCGGGAGACCCAGTACTTC. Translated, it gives CASSLGFSGLRETQYF.

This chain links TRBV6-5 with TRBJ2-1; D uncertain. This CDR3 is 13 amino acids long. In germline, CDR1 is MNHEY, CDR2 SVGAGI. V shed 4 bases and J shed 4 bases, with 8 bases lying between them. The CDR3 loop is CASSLQRYNEQFF. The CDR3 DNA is TGTGCCAGCAGTTTACAGAGATACAATGAGCAGTTCTTC.

Written as DNA, the CDR3 is TGTGCCAGCAGCTTGGTTGTCATCAATTCACCCCTCCACTTT. Residues: CASSLVVINSPLHF. The chain has TRBV5-6 and TRBJ1-6, with D hard to call. The V end was cut by 0 bases, the J end by 7 bases, with 8 bases between. CDR1 SGHDT and CDR2 YYEEEE come from the germline V gene. CDR3 size: 14 residues. Filled out from reference TRBV5-6 and TRBJ1-6, the complete variable domain reads DAGVTQSPTHLIKTRGQQVTLRCSPKSGHDTVSWYQQALGQGPQFIFQYYEEEERQRGNFPDRFSGHQFPNYSSELNVNALLLGDSALYLCASSLVVINSPLHFGNGTRLTVT.

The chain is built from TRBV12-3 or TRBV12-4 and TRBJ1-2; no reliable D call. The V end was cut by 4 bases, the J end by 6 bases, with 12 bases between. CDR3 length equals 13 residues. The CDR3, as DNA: TGTGCCAGCAGTTGGGCCCAAGGCCATGGCTACACCTTC. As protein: CASSWAQGHGYTF.

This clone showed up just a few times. The CDR3 spells CASSELAGAQETQYF. The CDR3 region has the DNA TGTGCCAGCAGTGAATTAGCGGGAGCCCAAGAGACCCAGTACTTC. The rearrangement joins TRBV6-4 to TRBJ2-5; 9 nucleotides align to TRBD2. The trim removed 3 bases at V and 1 base at J, leaving 3 bases unmatched. CDR3 length equals 15 residues. Germline V gives CDR1 MRHNA, CDR2 SNTAGT.

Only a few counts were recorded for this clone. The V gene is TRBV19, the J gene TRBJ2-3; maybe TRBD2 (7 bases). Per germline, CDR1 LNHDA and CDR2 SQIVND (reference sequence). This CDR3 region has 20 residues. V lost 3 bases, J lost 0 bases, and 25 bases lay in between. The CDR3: CASSIEGGGLTSYSTDTQYF. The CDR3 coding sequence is TGTGCCAGTAGTATTGAGGGCGGGGGCTTAACCTCCTATAGCACAGATACGCAGTATTTT.

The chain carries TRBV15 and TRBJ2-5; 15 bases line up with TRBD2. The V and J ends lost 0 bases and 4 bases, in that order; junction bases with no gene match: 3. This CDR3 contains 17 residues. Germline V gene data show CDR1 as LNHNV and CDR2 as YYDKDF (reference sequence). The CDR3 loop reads CATSRDPGLAGGETQYF. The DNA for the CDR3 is TGTGCCACCAGCAGAGATCCGGGACTAGCGGGAGGAGAGACCCAGTACTTC. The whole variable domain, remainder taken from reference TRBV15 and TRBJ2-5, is DAMVIQNPRYQVTQFGKPVTLSCSQTLNHNVMYWYQQKSSQAPKLLFHYYDKDFNNEADTPDNFQSRRPNTSFCFLDIRSPGLGDTAMYLCATSRDPGLAGGETQYFGPGTRLLVL.

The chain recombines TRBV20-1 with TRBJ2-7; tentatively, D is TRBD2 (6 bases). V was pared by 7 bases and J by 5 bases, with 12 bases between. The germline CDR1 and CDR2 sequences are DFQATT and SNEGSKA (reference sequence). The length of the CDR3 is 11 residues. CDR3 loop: CSVWEVNEQYF. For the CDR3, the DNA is TGCAGTGTCTGGGAGGTAAACGAGCAGTACTTC.

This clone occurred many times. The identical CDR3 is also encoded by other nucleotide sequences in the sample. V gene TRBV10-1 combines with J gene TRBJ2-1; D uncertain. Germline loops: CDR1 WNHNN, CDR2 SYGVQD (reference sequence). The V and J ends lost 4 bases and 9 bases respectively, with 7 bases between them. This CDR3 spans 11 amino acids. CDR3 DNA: TGCGCCAGCAGTGGAGGCGGTGAGCAGTTCTTC. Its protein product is CASSGGGEQFF.

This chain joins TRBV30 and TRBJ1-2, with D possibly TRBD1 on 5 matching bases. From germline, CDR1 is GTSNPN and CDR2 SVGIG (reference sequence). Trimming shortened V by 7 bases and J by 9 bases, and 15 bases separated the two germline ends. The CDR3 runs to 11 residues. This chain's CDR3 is CAYPGGTSYTF. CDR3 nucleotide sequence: TGTGCCTACCCGGGGGGGACGAGCTACACCTTC.

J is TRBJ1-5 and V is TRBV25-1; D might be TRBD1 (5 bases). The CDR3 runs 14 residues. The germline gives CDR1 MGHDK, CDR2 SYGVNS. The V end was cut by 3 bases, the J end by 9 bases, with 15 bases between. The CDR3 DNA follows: TGTGCCAGCAGTGACCGGGGGTCGGGGGGGCCCCAGCATTTT. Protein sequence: CASSDRGSGGPQHF.

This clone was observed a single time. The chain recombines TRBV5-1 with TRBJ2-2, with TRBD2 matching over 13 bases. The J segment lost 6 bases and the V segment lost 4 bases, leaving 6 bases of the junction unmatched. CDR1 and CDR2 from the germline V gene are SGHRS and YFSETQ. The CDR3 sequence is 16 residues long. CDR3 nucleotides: TGCGCCAGCAGCCCCGGACTAGCGGGAGTTCCCGGGGAGCTGTTTTTT. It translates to CASSPGLAGVPGELFF. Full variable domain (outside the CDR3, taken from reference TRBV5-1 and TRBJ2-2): KAGVTQTPRYLIKTRGQQVTLSCSPISGHRSVSWYQQTPGQGLQFLFEYFSETQRNKGNFPGRFSGRQFSNSRSEMNVSTLELGDSALYLCASSPGLAGVPGELFFGEGSRLTVL.

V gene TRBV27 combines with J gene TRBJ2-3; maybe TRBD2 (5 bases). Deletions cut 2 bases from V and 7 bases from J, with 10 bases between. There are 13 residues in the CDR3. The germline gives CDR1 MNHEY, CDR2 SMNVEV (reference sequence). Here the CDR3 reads CASSLRTVNTQYF. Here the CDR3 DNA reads TGTGCCAGCAGTTTACGGACTGTAAATACGCAGTATTTT.

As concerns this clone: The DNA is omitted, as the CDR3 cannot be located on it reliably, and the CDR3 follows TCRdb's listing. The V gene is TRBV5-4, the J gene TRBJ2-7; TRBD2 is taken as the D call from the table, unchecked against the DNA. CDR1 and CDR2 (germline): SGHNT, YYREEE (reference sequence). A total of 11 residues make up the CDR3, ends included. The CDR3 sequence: CASSSGYEQYF.

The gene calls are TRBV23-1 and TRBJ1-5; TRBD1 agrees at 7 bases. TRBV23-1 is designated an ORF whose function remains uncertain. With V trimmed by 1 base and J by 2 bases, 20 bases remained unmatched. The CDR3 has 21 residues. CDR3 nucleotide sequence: TGCGCCAGCAGTCAATTAACCCCACAGGGCACAGGGGTGTGGGGCAATCAGCCCCAGCATTTT. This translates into CASSQLTPQGTGVWGNQPQHF.

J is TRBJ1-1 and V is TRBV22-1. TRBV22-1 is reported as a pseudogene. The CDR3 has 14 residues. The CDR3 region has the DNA TGTCCTGGGAGCGCACGTTTCGGGGGGCCTGAAGCTTTCTTT. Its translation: CPGSARFGGPEAFF.

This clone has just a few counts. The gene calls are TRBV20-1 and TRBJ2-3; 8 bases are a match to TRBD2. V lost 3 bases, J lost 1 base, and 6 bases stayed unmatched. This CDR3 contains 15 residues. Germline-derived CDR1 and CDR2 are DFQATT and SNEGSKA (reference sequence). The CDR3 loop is CSASSGRDGTDTQYF. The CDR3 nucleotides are TGCAGTGCTAGTTCCGGGAGGGATGGCACAGATACGCAGTATTTT.

The CDR3 bases are TGTGCCAGCAGTTTCGCGGGACTCGCAGACAATGAGCAGTTCTTC. Amino acid sequence: CASSFAGLADNEQFF. This chain links TRBV28 with TRBJ2-1, with D possibly being TRBD2 (6 bases). CDR1 is MDHEN, CDR2 SYDVKM, per germline. V gave up 3 bases and J gave up 5 bases, with 14 bases separating them. The CDR3 runs to 15 residues.

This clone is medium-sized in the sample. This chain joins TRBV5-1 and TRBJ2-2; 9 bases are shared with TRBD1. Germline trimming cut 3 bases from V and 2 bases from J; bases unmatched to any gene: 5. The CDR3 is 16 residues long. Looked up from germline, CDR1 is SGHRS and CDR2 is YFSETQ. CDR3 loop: CASSSGTGKNTGELFF. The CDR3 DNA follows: TGCGCCAGCAGCTCAGGGACAGGGAAAAACACCGGGGAGCTGTTTTTT.